The rows below give T cell receptor beta chains drawn from one sample of a study of control samples from healthy donors and cancer patients. The data were produced by immunoSEQ multiplex PCR, yet TCRdb's version contains in-frame clones alone and is incomplete. The sample has 150,000 to 200,000 clones; roughly 91% are singletons. Sequenced sample: blood. The receptors shown here come from a woman aged 25-40 years in good health. The CDR3 runs from the conserved cysteine through the conserved F or W. A D gene is named only where the DNA matches it firmly. The size field is filled for only some rows; it gives once, few, many or a size class.

CDR3 DNA,CDR3 protein,clone size,V gene,D gene,J gene
TGTGCCAGCAGTTCGGGGGGTCAAGGCACTGAAGCTTTCTTT,CASSSGGQGTEAFF,-,TRBV28,-,TRBJ1-1
TGTGCCAGTAGTACCAGGGATAATCAGCCCCAGCATTTT,CASSTRDNQPQHF,-,TRBV19,-,TRBJ1-5
TGTGCCAGCAGTGACTCGAGTAGCGCCACCGGGGAGCTGTTTTTT,CASSDSSSATGELFF,-,TRBV6-4,-,TRBJ2-2
TGTGCCAGCAGCGGTTTGAGCTCCTACAATGAGCAGTTCTTC,CASSGLSSYNEQFF,-,TRBV9,-,TRBJ2-1
TGTGCCAGCTCGGCAGGTTCAGGGAACACTGAAGCTTTCTTT,CASSAGSGNTEAFF,-,TRBV18,-,TRBJ1-1
TGCGCCAGCAGCTTGGCCGATAGCTCCTACAATGAGCAGTTCTTC,CASSLADSSYNEQFF,-,TRBV5-1,-,TRBJ2-1
TGTGCCAGCAGTGTCGAGGGGCACAATGAGCAGTTCTTC,CASSVEGHNEQFF,-,TRBV6-4,-,TRBJ2-1
TGTGCCTGGACGGACTACAATGAGCAGTTCTTC,CAWTDYNEQFF,-,TRBV30,-,TRBJ2-1
TGTGCCAGCAGCTTAAGCAGGACAACTAATGAAAAACTGTTTTTT,CASSLSRTTNEKLFF,-,TRBV7-9,-,TRBJ1-4
TGTGCCATCAGTGAGTCCGGGGTCGGCTACACCTTC,CAISESGVGYTF,-,TRBV10-3,-,TRBJ1-2
TGTGCCAGCAGCGTTGGACTAGCGGGAGGGAATGAGCAGTTCTTC,CASSVGLAGGNEQFF,-,TRBV7-9,TRBD2,TRBJ2-1
TGTGCTAGCAGCGACCCCTGGGGGGAGACCATGAACACTGAAGCTTTCTTT,CASSDPWGETMNTEAFF,-,TRBV9,-,TRBJ1-1
TGTGCCAGCAGTTTGATGGGCTACGAGCAGTACTTC,CASSLMGYEQYF,-,TRBV28,-,TRBJ2-7
TGTGCCACCAGCAGGGGACTAGCGGGAGCTTACGGGGAGCTGTTTTTT,CATSRGLAGAYGELFF,-,TRBV15,TRBD2,TRBJ2-2
TGTGCCAGCAGCGCAAACTCCTACGAGCAGTACTTC,CASSANSYEQYF,-,TRBV4-2,-,TRBJ2-7
TGTGCCAGCAGCCTACTAGCGGGAGTCTACAATGAGCAGTTCTTC,CASSLLAGVYNEQFF,-,TRBV7-9,TRBD2,TRBJ2-1
TGTGCCAGCAGCCAAGGCGGGGGGAACACCGGGGAGCTGTTTTTT,CASSQGGGNTGELFF,-,TRBV3-1/TRBV3-2,TRBD2,TRBJ2-2
TGTGCCAGCAGTTCTAGCGGGAGAGGGGATACGCAGTATTTT,CASSSSGRGDTQYF,-,TRBV6-6,TRBD2,TRBJ2-3
TGTGCCAGCAGCTTATTAGCCGGAAATGAGCAGTTCTTC,CASSLLAGNEQFF,-,TRBV7-2,-,TRBJ2-1
TGTGCCAGCAGCCACTATAGCGGGAGCGCCTACGAGCAGTACTTC,CASSHYSGSAYEQYF,-,TRBV3-1/TRBV3-2,TRBD2,TRBJ2-7
TGTGCCAGCAGTTACGGCGACAGCCTTAGCACAGATACGCAGTATTTT,CASSYGDSLSTDTQYF,once,TRBV6-5,-,TRBJ2-3
TGTGCCAGCTCACAACAGGGGGCTAATGAAAAACTGTTTTTT,CASSQQGANEKLFF,-,TRBV18,TRBD1,TRBJ1-4
TGTGCCAGCAGCTTAGCTCATGAAGCTTTCTTT,CASSLAHEAFF,-,TRBV7-9,-,TRBJ1-1
TGTGCCATCAGTGGGACAGGGCGATCACCCCTCCACTTT,CAISGTGRSPLHF,-,TRBV10-3,TRBD1,TRBJ1-6
TGTGCCAGCAGCTTGGGACAGGCACGCAATCAGCCCCAGCATTTT,CASSLGQARNQPQHF,once,TRBV5-8,-,TRBJ1-5
TGTGCCAGCAGCTTATTAGGGACAGGGTATGGCTACACCTTC,CASSLLGTGYGYTF,-,TRBV7-9,TRBD1,TRBJ1-2
TGTGCCAGCAGCAAAACGACAGGGGGGAAAGAGACCCAGTACTTC,CASSKTTGGKETQYF,-,TRBV11-2,TRBD1,TRBJ2-5
TGCGCCAGCAGTGAGGGTTTGGGAGACACAGATACGCAGTATTTT,CASSEGLGDTDTQYF,-,TRBV10-1,-,TRBJ2-3
TGTGCCAGCAGCTTAACGTTAGCGGGGGGGCCGACAGATACGCAGTATTTT,CASSLTLAGGPTDTQYF,-,TRBV7-3,TRBD2,TRBJ2-3